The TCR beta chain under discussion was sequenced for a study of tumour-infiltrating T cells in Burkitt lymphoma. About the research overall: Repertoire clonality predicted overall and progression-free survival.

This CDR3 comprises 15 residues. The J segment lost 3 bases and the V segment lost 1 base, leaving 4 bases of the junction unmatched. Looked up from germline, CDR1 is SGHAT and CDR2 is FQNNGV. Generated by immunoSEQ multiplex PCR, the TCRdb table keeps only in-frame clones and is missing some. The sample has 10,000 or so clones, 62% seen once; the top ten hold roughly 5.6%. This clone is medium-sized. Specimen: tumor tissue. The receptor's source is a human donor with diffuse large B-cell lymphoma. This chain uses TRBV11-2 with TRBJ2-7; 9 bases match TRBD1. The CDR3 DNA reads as TGTGCCAGCAGCTTAGGGGGGACAGGGAGCTACGAGCAGTACTTC. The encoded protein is CASSLGGTGSYEQYF.